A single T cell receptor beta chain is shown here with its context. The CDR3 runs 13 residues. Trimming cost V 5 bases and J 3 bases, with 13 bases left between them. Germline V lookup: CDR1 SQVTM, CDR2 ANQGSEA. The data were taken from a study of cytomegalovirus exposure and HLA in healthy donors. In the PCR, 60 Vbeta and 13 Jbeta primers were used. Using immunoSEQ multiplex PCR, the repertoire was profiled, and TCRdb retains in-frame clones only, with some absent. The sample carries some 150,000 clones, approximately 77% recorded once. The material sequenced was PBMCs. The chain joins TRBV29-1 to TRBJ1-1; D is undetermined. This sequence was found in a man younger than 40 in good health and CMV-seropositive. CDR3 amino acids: CSVSRGFDTEAFF. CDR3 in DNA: TGCAGCGTTTCACGGGGATTCGACACTGAAGCTTTCTTT.